The clone carrying this T cell receptor (beta chain) was observed once. The CDR3 runs 13 residues. CDR1 and CDR2 from the germline V gene are SGHNT and YENEEA. Between the trimmed V and J ends, which lost 3 bases and 3 bases, there was a span of 7 bases. These data come from a study of T cell responses to AZD1222 COVID-19 vaccine. Profiling relied on immunoSEQ multiplex PCR, and the TCRdb table lists in-frame clones only, not all of them. The sample has some 110,000 clones, about 80% seen once. The chain uses TRBV11-3 and TRBJ2-3; no clear D gene. The sample was peripheral blood, taken on day 0 of AZD1222 vaccination. This TCR was recovered from an adult in good health. The CDR3 reads CASSLTHTDTQYF. The CDR3 bases are TGTGCCAGCAGCTTGACGCATACAGATACGCAGTATTTT. The entire variable domain, with the rest obtained from reference TRBV11-3 and TRBJ2-3, is as follows: EAGVVQSPRYKIIEKKQPVAFWCNPISGHNTLYWYLQNLGQGPELLIRYENEEAVDDSQLPKDRFSAERLKGVDSTLKIQPAELGDSAVYLCASSLTHTDTQYFGPGTRLTVL.